These 26 T cell receptor beta chains share one sample of origin, sequenced in a study of T cells in Graves' hyperthyroidism and ophthalmopathy. Amplification of TCR beta CDR3 regions was performed using RNA transcripts as template. With the HTBI primer set, the TCR CDR3 went through a first round of RT-PCR. TCRdb processed the multiplex PCR reads anew with MiXCR; each CDR3 protein has one entry. Here the sample spans over 650,000 distinct CDR3 sequences, 45% being singletons. The sample was peripheral blood or thyroid tissue (not recorded which). These receptors were obtained from an adult man with Graves' disease, either hyperthyroidism or ophthalmopathy (not recorded which).

The genes are TRBV7-8 and TRBJ2-7; D unclear. The germline gives CDR1 SGHVS, CDR2 FQNEAQ. The CDR3 spans 15 residues. The ends were cut back, 8 bases at V and 2 bases at J, with 19 bases in the middle. The CDR3 DNA follows: TGTGCCAGCTCACGGCTGACACGTCCCCCCTACGAGCAGTACTTC. Translated: CASSRLTRPPYEQYF. Using reference TRBV7-8 and TRBJ2-7 for the parts outside the CDR3, the full variable domain is GAGVSQSPRYKVAKRGQDVALRCDPISGHVSLFWYQQALGQGPEFLTYFQNEAQLDKSGLPSDRFFAERPEGSVSTLKIQRTQQEDSAVYLCASSRLTRPPYEQYFGPGTRLTVT.

This clonotype has ten or more counts. The chain combines TRBV7-2 with TRBJ1-2, with D perhaps TRBD1 (5 bases). CDR3 length: 13 residues. The V gene lost 7 bases and the J gene lost 8 bases, with 17 bases spanning the gap. Germline V gene lookup returns CDR1 SGHTA and CDR2 FQGNSA. The CDR3: CASKGQRADGYTF. CDR3 coding DNA: TGTGCCAGCAAGGGGCAGCGGGCGGACGGCTACACCTTC.

The chain combines TRBV7-8 with TRBJ2-5; D remains ambiguous. The DNA end is more similar to TRBJ2-7, so the J call may be wrong. CDR1 and CDR2 from the germline V gene are SGHVS and FQNEAQ. The CDR3 runs 14 residues. DNA of the CDR3: TGTGCCAGCAGCTTCCGCGGTCAGACCTACGAGCAGTACTTC. Translated, it gives CASSFRGQTYEQYF.

This clonotype was found many times. The gene calls are TRBV25-1 and TRBJ1-1; 8 bases line up with TRBD1. Germline V CDR1 and CDR2: MGHDK, SYGVNS. Trimming took 1 base from V and 8 from J; bases not matched to a gene: 6. The length of the CDR3 is 14 residues. DNA for the CDR3: TGTGCCAGCAGTGAATCCGGGACAGGTTACGAAGCTTTCTTT. Its translation is CASSESGTGYEAFF. Combining the CDR3 with reference TRBV25-1 and TRBJ1-1 gives the whole variable domain EADIYQTPRYLVIGTGKKITLECSQTMGHDKMYWYQQDPGMELHLIHYSYGVNSTEKGDLSSESTVSRIRTEHFPLTLESARPSHTSQYLCASSESGTGYEAFFGQGTRLTVV.

This chain connects TRBV15 to TRBJ1-6; D gene unclear. Germline CDR1 LNHNV, CDR2 YYDKDF (reference sequence). Between the trimmed V and J ends, which lost 5 bases and 7 bases, there was a span of 9 bases. The CDR3 has 13 amino acids. CDR3 sequence (DNA): TGTGCCACCAGCCGCCAGGTCAATTCACCCCTCCACTTT. Amino acids: CATSRQVNSPLHF.

The rearrangement uses TRBV20-1 and TRBJ2-2; D is ambiguous. There are 16 residues in the CDR3. V lost 2 bases and J lost 1, with 14 bases in between. The germline gives CDR1 DFQATT, CDR2 SNEGSKA (reference sequence). In DNA, the CDR3 is TGCAGTGCTAGACCTCGGTTAAGGGTGAACACCGGGGAGCTGTTTTTT. Amino acid sequence: CSARPRLRVNTGELFF.

This clonotype occurred once. One junction end disagrees with the germline gene, perhaps due to a read error. The chain joins TRBV6-1 to TRBJ2-2; TRBD1 aligns across 9 bases. Germline CDR1 is MNHNS and CDR2 is SASEGT. CDR3 length: 15 amino acids. Here the CDR3 DNA reads TGTGCCAGCAGGGCGACAGGGGGGAACACTGGGGAGCTGTTTTTT. This translates into CASRATGGNTGELFF.

This clonotype was picked up a small number of times. The chain couples TRBV20-1 to TRBJ2-7, with D tentatively TRBD2 (5 bases). Germline V gene data show CDR1 as DFQATT and CDR2 as SNEGSKA (reference sequence). The CDR3 is made up of 14 amino acids. The V gene lost 2 bases and the J gene lost 2 bases, with 13 bases spanning the gap. CDR3: CSARLSGSPYEQYF. DNA of the CDR3: TGCAGTGCTAGATTATCGGGGTCGCCCTACGAGCAGTACTTC.

This clonotype was seen many times. The V gene is TRBV12-3 or TRBV12-4, the J gene TRBJ1-1, with TRBD1 matching over 9 bases. The CDR3 sequence is 15 residues long. The junction had 4 bases not matched to a gene; V was cut back by 5 bases and J by 0 bases. The CDR3 reads CASSPGQGMNTEAFF. The CDR3 nucleotides read TGTGCCAGCAGTCCCGGACAGGGGATGAACACTGAAGCTTTCTTT.

The chain combines TRBV19 with TRBJ2-6; D unresolved. Trimming took off 0 bases at V and 4 bases at J, with 4 bases between the two ends. CDR1 is LNHDA and CDR2 is SQIVND in the germline V gene (reference sequence). This CDR3 spans 14 amino acids. The CDR3 region has the DNA TGTGCCAGTAGTATAGATCCGGGGGCCAACGTCCTGACTTTC. It codes for CASSIDPGANVLTF.

The V and J genes are TRBV20-1 and TRBJ2-7; 15 nucleotides align to TRBD2. J gave up 2 bases and V 2 bases, and 10 bases lay outside the gene matches. The germline CDR1 and CDR2 sequences are DFQATT and SNEGSKA (reference sequence). The CDR3 is 18 residues long. CDR3 amino acids: CSARYGGLAGGRTYEQYF. In DNA, the CDR3 is TGCAGTGCTAGATACGGGGGACTAGCGGGGGGCCGAACCTACGAGCAGTACTTC.

This clonotype has a count of ten or more. This sequence joins TRBV10-3 and TRBJ2-7, with 12 positions matching TRBD2. The V gene end was trimmed by 9 bases and the J gene end by 5 bases; junction bases not matched to a gene: 5. From germline, CDR1 is ENHRY and CDR2 SYGVKD. CDR3 length equals 13 residues. CDR3 DNA: TGTGCCATTACACGACTAGCGGGAGACGAGCAGTACTTC. Protein product: CAITRLAGDEQYF.

This clonotype has ten or more counts. This sequence joins TRBV10-1 and TRBJ2-6, with a tentative D call TRBD1 (6 bases). Trimming removed 2 bases at V and 13 bases at J, with 12 bases between. In germline, CDR1 is WNHNN, CDR2 SYGVQD (reference sequence). The CDR3 has 13 amino acids. The CDR3 bases are TGCGCCAGCAGTGAGGGCCGAGGGGGTGTCCTGACTTTC. Protein product: CASSEGRGGVLTF.

Of note for this clonotype: Mismatch with germline at one junction end may stem from a read error. This sequence joins TRBV11-2 and TRBJ1-4; D remains unclear. Germline V lookup: CDR1 SGHAT, CDR2 FQNNGV. The CDR3 contains 20 residues. The CDR3 protein is CASSFTPGRPLGATNEKLFF. The CDR3 DNA reads as TGCGCCAGCAGCTTTACGCCGGGCCGACCTTTAGGAGCAACTAATGAAAAACTGTTTTTT.

With regard to this clonotype: In this CDR3 the conserved last residue, phenylalanine or tryptophan, is missing, so a read error is likely. The DNA is left out, because the CDR3 cannot be placed on it with certainty; the CDR3 is given as TCRdb lists it. The chain has TRBV13 and TRBJ2-6; the table assigns TRBD2, which was not confirmed against the DNA. Counting both end residues, the CDR3 totals 10 amino acids. Germline assignment: CDR1 PRHDT and CDR2 FYEKMQ (reference sequence). CDR3 amino acids: CASSRAVQNT.

The CDR3 DNA is TGCAGCGTTGAGAGTCCCCTGGAAACCGGGGAGCTGTTTTTT. Its protein is CSVESPLETGELFF. The chain joins TRBV29-1 to TRBJ2-2; D ambiguous. The CDR3 runs 14 residues. In germline, CDR1 is SQVTM, CDR2 ANQGSEA. V lost 3 bases and J lost 5, with 13 bases in between.

This clonotype has more than one count but fewer than ten. V gene TRBV2 combines with J gene TRBJ2-2, with TRBD1 matching over 7 bases. This CDR3 has 14 residues. Germline lookup yields CDR1 SNHLY and CDR2 FYNNEI. The V segment lost 8 bases and the J segment 3 bases; nucleotides outside the gene matches: 6. CDR3 bases: TGTGCCAGCGCCGGAACAGGGGACACCGGGGAGCTGTTTTTT. It is translated as CASAGTGDTGELFF.

In its sample, this clonotype was seen many times. The chain has TRBV5-1 and TRBJ1-2, with D possibly matching TRBD1 (5 bases). V gave up 0 bases and J gave up 5 bases, with 8 bases separating them. Germline V gene data show CDR1 as SGHRS and CDR2 as YFSETQ. This CDR3 comprises 13 residues. CDR3 in amino acids: CASSLGQLYGYTF. CDR3 DNA sequence: TGCGCCAGCAGCTTGGGACAGCTTTATGGCTACACCTTC.

Note on this clonotype: One junction end disagrees with the germline gene, perhaps due to a read error. V is TRBV19 and J is TRBJ2-2, with D unresolved. Germline CDR1 and CDR2: LNHDA and SQIVND (reference sequence). This CDR3 has 14 amino acids. CDR3 sequence reads: CGSSILGNTGELFF. The DNA of the CDR3 is TGTGGCAGTAGTATCCTAGGGAACACCGGGGAGCTGTTTTTT.

This clonotype has at least ten counts. The chain is built from TRBV14 and TRBJ1-3; D is uncertain. This CDR3 spans 15 amino acids. CDR1 and CDR2 (germline): SGHDN, FVKESK. V was trimmed by 1 base and J by 2 bases, leaving 9 bases between them. The CDR3 is CASSQGSRTGNTIYF. As DNA, the CDR3 is TGTGCCAGCAGCCAAGGATCGCGGACTGGAAACACCATATATTTT.

Comments on this clonotype: This is likely a read error, given that the CDR3 carries no conserved phenylalanine or tryptophan at its end. This chain joins TRBV2 and TRBJ1-1; D gene uncertain. The length of the CDR3 is 13 residues. The germline V gene has CDR1 SNHLY and CDR2 FYNNEI. V lost 5 bases and J 7 bases, leaving 14 bases between the germline ends. CDR3 in amino acids: CASSLRKLGEAFY. The CDR3 DNA is TGTGCCAGCAGTTTACGAAAGTTAGGTGAAGCTTTCTAT.

About this clonotype: The junction shows a germline mismatch at one end, possibly a read error. The chain joins TRBV2 to TRBJ1-5, with TRBD1 as a possible D gene (5 bases). CDR1 and CDR2 from the germline V gene are SNHLY and FYNNEI. CDR3 size: 16 residues. The DNA for the CDR3 is TGCGCCAGCAGCCAAGAAGAGGGGATGGGAAATCAGCCCCAGCATTTT. It specifies CASSQEEGMGNQPQHF.

This clonotype was picked up many times. The V and J genes are TRBV14 and TRBJ1-2; D gene unclear. The V gene's germline CDR1 is SGHDN and CDR2 FVKESK. The CDR3 has 12 residues. V lost 4 bases and J 6 bases, leaving 9 bases between the germline ends. This CDR3 is CASSRPGDGYTF. DNA for the CDR3: TGTGCCAGCAGCCGACCTGGAGATGGCTACACCTTC.

The sample holds many counts of this clonotype. In nucleotides, the CDR3 is TGCAGCGTTGTCACAGGCGCTAATGAAAAACTGTTTTTT. Protein: CSVVTGANEKLFF. V usage is TRBV29-1 and J usage is TRBJ1-4, with a possible D match to TRBD1 (5 bases). With 4 bases removed from V and 3 bases from J, the gap between germline ends came to 9 bases. The CDR3 loop spans 13 amino acids. Germline CDR1 reads SQVTM; CDR2 reads ANQGSEA.

This chain uses TRBV15 with TRBJ2-7; 12 positions agree with TRBD2. The germline V gene has CDR1 LNHNV and CDR2 YYDKDF (reference sequence). The CDR3 runs 16 residues. The V and J ends lost 3 bases and 4 bases, in that order; junction bases with no gene match: 7. The CDR3 DNA sequence: TGTGCCACCAGCAGCACTAGCGGGGGGACCTTTTACGAGCAGTACTTC. Translated, it gives CATSSTSGGTFYEQYF.

The chain links TRBV29-1 to TRBJ1-2; TRBD1 might be the D (5 bases). CDR3 length: 11 residues. Germline V lookup: CDR1 SQVTM, CDR2 ANQGSEA. CDR3 DNA: TGCACCGCCGCCAGGGACTATGGCTACACCTTC. It translates to CTAARDYGYTF.